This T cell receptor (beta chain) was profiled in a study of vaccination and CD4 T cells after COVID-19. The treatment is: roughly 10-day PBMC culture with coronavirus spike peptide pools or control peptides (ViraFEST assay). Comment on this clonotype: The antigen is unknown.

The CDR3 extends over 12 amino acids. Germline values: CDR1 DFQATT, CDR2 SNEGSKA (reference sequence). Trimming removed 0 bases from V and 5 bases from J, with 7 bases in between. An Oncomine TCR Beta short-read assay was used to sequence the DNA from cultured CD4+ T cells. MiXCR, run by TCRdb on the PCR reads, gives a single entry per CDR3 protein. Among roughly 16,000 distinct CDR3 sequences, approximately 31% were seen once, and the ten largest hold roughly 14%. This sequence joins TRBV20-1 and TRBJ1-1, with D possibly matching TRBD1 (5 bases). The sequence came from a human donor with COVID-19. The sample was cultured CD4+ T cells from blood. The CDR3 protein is CSAREGGTEAFF. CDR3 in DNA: TGCAGTGCTAGAGAGGGGGGGACTGAAGCTTTCTTT.